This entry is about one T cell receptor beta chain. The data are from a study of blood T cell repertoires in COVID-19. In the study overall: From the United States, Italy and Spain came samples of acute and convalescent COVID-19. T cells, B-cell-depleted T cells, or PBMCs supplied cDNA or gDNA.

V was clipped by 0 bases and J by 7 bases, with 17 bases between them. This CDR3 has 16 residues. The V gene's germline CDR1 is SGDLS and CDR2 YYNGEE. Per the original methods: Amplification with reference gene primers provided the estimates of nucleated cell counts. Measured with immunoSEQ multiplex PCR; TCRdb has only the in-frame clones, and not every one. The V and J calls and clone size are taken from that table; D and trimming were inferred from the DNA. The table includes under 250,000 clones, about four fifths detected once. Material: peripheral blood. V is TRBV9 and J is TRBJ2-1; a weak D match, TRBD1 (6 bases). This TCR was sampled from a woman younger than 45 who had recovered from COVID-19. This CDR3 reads CASSVGAGVVRNEQFF. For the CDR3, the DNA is TGTGCCAGCAGCGTAGGGGCAGGGGTGGTTAGGAATGAGCAGTTCTTC.